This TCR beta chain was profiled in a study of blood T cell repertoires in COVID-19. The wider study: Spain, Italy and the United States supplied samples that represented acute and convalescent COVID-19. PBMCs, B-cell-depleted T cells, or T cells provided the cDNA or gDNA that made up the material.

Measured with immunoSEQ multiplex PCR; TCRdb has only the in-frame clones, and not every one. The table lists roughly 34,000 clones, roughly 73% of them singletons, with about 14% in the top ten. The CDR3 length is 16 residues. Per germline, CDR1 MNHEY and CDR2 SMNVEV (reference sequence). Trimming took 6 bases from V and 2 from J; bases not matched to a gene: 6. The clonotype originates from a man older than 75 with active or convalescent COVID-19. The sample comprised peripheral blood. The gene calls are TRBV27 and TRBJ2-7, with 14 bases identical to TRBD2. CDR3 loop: CASRGTSGRGAYEQYF. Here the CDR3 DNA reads TGTGCCAGCAGGGGGACTAGCGGGAGAGGAGCCTACGAGCAGTACTTC.